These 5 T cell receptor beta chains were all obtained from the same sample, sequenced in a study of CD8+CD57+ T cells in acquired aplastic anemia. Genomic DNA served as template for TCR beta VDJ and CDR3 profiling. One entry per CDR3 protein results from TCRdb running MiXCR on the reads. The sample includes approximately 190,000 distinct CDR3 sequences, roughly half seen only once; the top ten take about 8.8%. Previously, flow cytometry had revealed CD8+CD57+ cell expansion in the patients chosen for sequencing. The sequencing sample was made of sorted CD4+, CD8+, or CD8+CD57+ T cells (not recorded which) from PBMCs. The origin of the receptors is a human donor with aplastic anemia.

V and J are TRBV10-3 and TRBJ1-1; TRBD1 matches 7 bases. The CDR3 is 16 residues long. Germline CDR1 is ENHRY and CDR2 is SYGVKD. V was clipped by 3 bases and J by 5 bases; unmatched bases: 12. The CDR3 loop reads CAISDFYDRAGTEAFF. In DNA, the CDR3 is TGTGCCATCAGTGACTTCTACGACAGGGCGGGGACTGAAGCTTTCTTT.

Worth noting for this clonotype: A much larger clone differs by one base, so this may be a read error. The CDR3 spells CASSLSDVNIREQYF. The CDR3 DNA reads TGCGCCAGCAGCTTGAGTGACGTCAATATACGCGAGCAGTACTTC. The chain joins TRBV5-1 to TRBJ2-7; D is undetermined. V lost 1 base, J lost 6 bases, and 17 bases lay in between. Germline V gene lookup returns CDR1 SGHRS and CDR2 YFSETQ. CDR3 size: 15 residues.

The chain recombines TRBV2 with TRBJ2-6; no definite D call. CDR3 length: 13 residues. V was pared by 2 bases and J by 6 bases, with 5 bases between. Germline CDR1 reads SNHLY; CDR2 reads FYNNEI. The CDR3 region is CASSEQQANVLTF. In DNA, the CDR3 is TGTGCCAGCAGTGAACAACAGGCCAACGTCCTGACTTTC.

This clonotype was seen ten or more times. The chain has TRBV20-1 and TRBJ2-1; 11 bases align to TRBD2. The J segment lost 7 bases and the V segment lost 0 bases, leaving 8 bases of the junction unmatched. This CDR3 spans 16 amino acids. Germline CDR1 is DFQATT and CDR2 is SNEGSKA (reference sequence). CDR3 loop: CSARDWKLAGENEQFF. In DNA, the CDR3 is TGCAGTGCTAGAGATTGGAAACTAGCGGGAGAAAATGAGCAGTTCTTC.

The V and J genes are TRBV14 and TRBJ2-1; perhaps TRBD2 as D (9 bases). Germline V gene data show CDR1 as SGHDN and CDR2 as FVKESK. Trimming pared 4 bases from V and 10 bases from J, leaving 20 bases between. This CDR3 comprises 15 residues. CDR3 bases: TGTGCCAGCAGCCGAACAGGGGGACTAGCAGGGGAGCAGTTCTTC. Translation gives CASSRTGGLAGEQFF. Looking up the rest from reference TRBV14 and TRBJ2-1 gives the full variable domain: EAGVTQFPSHSVIEKGQTVTLRCDPISGHDNLYWYRRVMGKEIKFLLHFVKESKQDESGMPNNRFLAERTGGTYSTLKVQPAELEDSGVYFCASSRTGGLAGEQFFGPGTRLTVL.